These 12 T cell receptor beta chains were all obtained from the same sample, sequenced in a study of OX40 agonist ivuxolimab in advanced cancers. Assay used: immunoSEQ multiplex PCR; TCRdb lists only in-frame clones, some missing. This sample yields tens of thousands of clones, of which roughly nine tenths are seen a single time; 3% to 4% belongs to the top ten. The sequencing used CD4+ or CD8+ T cells sorted from blood, collected in a trial of the OX40 agonist ivuxolimab. Receptor source: an adult with an advanced solid tumor such as melanoma, head and neck, liver or kidney cancer.

The chain combines TRBV9 with TRBJ2-3; the match to TRBD2 covers 7 bases. Per germline, CDR1 SGDLS and CDR2 YYNGEE. The CDR3 sequence is 16 residues long. The J segment lost 2 bases and the V segment lost 3 bases, leaving 9 bases of the junction unmatched. CDR3 region: CASSARTSFPTDTQYF. The DNA for the CDR3 is TGTGCCAGCAGCGCGAGGACTAGTTTTCCCACAGATACGCAGTATTTT.

This chain joins TRBV7-8 and TRBJ1-4, with TRBD1 as a possible D gene (5 bases). Germline V gene sequence: CDR1 SGHVS, CDR2 FQNEAQ. The CDR3 totals 16 residues. Between the trimmed V and J ends, which lost 6 bases and 10 bases, there was a span of 24 bases. CDR3 region: CASSSPLDTSRVKLFF. CDR3 coding DNA: TGTGCCAGCAGTTCCCCCCTGGACACCTCAAGAGTAAAACTGTTTTTT.

The genes are TRBV7-6 and TRBJ2-1; D gene uncertain. This CDR3 comprises 14 residues. V lost 1 base and J lost 0, with 4 bases in between. Germline-derived CDR1 and CDR2 are SGHVS and FNYEAQ. CDR3 sequence reads: CASSLVSSYNEQFF. For the CDR3, the DNA is TGTGCCAGCAGCTTAGTCAGCTCCTACAATGAGCAGTTCTTC.

This clone appeared once. The CDR3, as DNA: TGCGCCAGCAGCCAAGGTGTGGGGGCTGGGGCCAACGTCCTGACTTTC. Its protein product is CASSQGVGAGANVLTF. The chain employs TRBV4-1 and TRBJ2-6; D possibly uses TRBD1 or TRBD2 (5 bases each). Germline values: CDR1 MGHRA, CDR2 YSYEKL. Trimming removed 1 base from V and 2 bases from J, with 9 bases in between. The CDR3 consists of 16 residues.

V usage is TRBV28 and J usage is TRBJ2-3; D gene ambiguous. This CDR3 spans 12 amino acids. Germline CDR1 reads MDHEN; CDR2 reads SYDVKM. V shed 3 bases and J shed 4 bases, with 5 bases lying between them. The CDR3 is CASSFFPDTQYF. CDR3 nucleotides: TGTGCCAGCAGTTTTTTCCCAGATACGCAGTATTTT.

The chain combines TRBV12-5 with TRBJ2-3; no reliable D call. The CDR3 covers 14 residues. Germline-derived CDR1 and CDR2 are LGHNT and FRNRAP. The ends were cut back, 6 bases at V and 0 bases at J, with 10 bases in the middle. As DNA, the CDR3 is TGTGCTAGTGGGTCGACACAAAGCACAGATACGCAGTATTTT. Its protein is CASGSTQSTDTQYF.

This clone appeared a single time. The rearrangement joins TRBV10-3 to TRBJ1-4; 7 bases match TRBD1. CDR3 length equals 16 residues. Germline lookup yields CDR1 ENHRY and CDR2 SYGVKD. With 4 bases clipped from V and 5 bases from J, the junction kept 10 bases outside the gene matches. The CDR3 is CAISGGSGTVNEKLFF. In nucleotides, the CDR3 is TGTGCCATCAGTGGGGGATCCGGGACAGTAAATGAAAAACTGTTTTTT.

The rearrangement joins TRBV28 to TRBJ1-2; 9 bases are a match to TRBD1. This CDR3 spans 15 amino acids. The germline gives CDR1 MDHEN, CDR2 SYDVKM. Losses at the gene ends were 6 bases for V and 3 bases for J; bases not matched to a gene: 8. The CDR3 region is CASSARDRADYGYTF. In nucleotides, the CDR3 is TGTGCCAGCAGCGCCCGGGACAGGGCTGACTATGGCTACACCTTC.

V usage is TRBV7-2 and J usage is TRBJ2-7; 7 nucleotides match TRBD1. The length of the CDR3 is 15 residues. V shed 3 bases, J shed 2 bases, and the junction held 7 bases outside the gene matches. CDR1 and CDR2 (germline): SGHTA, FQGNSA. CDR3 sequence (DNA): TGTGCCAGCAGCTTTACAGGGGCCGTCACCTACGAGCAGTACTTC. This codes for CASSFTGAVTYEQYF.

The V and J genes are TRBV11-2 and TRBJ1-1; tentative D call: TRBD1 (6 bases). With 4 bases removed from V and 1 base from J, the gap between germline ends came to 13 bases. Germline CDR1 reads SGHAT; CDR2 reads FQNNGV. This CDR3 is built from 15 residues. The CDR3 DNA follows: TGTGCCAGCAGCTCTCCCAGGGGCCCGAACACTGAAGCTTTCTTT. Translation: CASSSPRGPNTEAFF. The complete variable domain, with remaining parts taken from reference TRBV11-2 and TRBJ1-1, reads EAGVAQSPRYKIIEKRQSVAFWCNPISGHATLYWYQQILGQGPKLLIQFQNNGVVDDSQLPKDRFSAERLKGVDSTLKIQPAKLEDSAVYLCASSSPRGPNTEAFFGQGTRLTVV.

The rearrangement joins TRBV30 to TRBJ1-5, with D maybe TRBD1 (6 bases). This CDR3 has 13 residues. V dropped 4 bases and J dropped 7 bases, with 14 bases sitting between them. Germline values: CDR1 GTSNPN, CDR2 SVGIG (reference sequence). The CDR3 sequence: CAWNRAGDQPQHF. CDR3 DNA sequence: TGTGCCTGGAACAGAGCAGGGGACCAGCCCCAGCATTTT.

This clone was found a few times. Other DNA sequences in this specimen translate into the identical CDR3. This chain connects TRBV27 to TRBJ2-3; 9 nucleotides line up with TRBD2. Germline CDR1 is MNHEY and CDR2 is SMNVEV (reference sequence). With 5 bases clipped from V and 1 base from J, the junction kept 7 bases outside the gene matches. The CDR3 runs to 16 residues. The CDR3 reads CASSHRLAGGTDTQYF. The CDR3 bases are TGTGCCAGCAGTCACCGATTAGCGGGAGGCACAGATACGCAGTATTTT.